A selection of T cell receptor beta chains follows, all from one sample in a study of beta chain features in type 1 diabetes. Profiling relied on immunoSEQ multiplex PCR, and the TCRdb table lists in-frame clones only, not all of them. The sample carries around 290,000 clones, 8% recorded once. Sample: central memory CD4+ T cells from blood. These receptors all stem from a woman younger than 30 in good health. Each CDR3 is given with its conserved first and last residue. The D gene is left open where the match is weak. Clone size is stated in some rows and not others, as once, few, many or a class when expanded.

J gene	D gene	V gene	clone size	CDR3 DNA	CDR3 protein
TRBJ2-6	.	TRBV27	.	TGTGCCAGCAGTCGCACTTACGTTGGGTCGAGGGCCAACGTCCTGACTTTC	CASSRTYVGSRANVLTF
TRBJ1-5	.	TRBV29-1	few	TGCAGCGTTGGGGGGGGGTTCGATCAGCCCCAGCATTTT	CSVGGGFDQPQHF
TRBJ2-5	.	TRBV7-2	few	TGTGCCAGCAGCTTAGCGAGGGAAGAGACCCAGTACTTC	CASSLAREETQYF
TRBJ2-1	.	TRBV6-6	.	TGTGCCAGCAGTTACTCGTCCGTGAGGTACAATGAGCAGTTCTTC	CASSYSSVRYNEQFF
TRBJ2-5	TRBD2	TRBV2	few	TGTGCCAGCAGAAACGGACTAGCGGGAGGACTATTAGAGACCCAGTACTTC	CASRNGLAGGLLETQYF
TRBJ1-5	TRBD1	TRBV19	.	TGTGCCAGTAGTAAGCCGGGACAGGGAAAGCAGCCCCAGCATTTT	CASSKPGQGKQPQHF
TRBJ2-1	TRBD2	TRBV6-6	few	TGTGCCAGCAGTTCCGGGGGGGCCCTTGAGCAGTTCTTC	CASSSGGALEQFF
TRBJ2-1	TRBD1	TRBV2	many	TGTGCCAGCAGCGACCGGGACAGGGTTTACGATGAGCAGTTCTTC	CASSDRDRVYDEQFF
TRBJ2-6	.	TRBV7-2	few	TGTGCCAGCAGCTTAGGGGGGTTCGCTGGGGCCAACGTCCTGACTTTC	CASSLGGFAGANVLTF
TRBJ2-1	TRBD2	TRBV7-9	many	TGTGCCAGCAGCTTATACCAGCGGGGGTACAATGAGCAGTTCTTC	CASSLYQRGYNEQFF